This TCR beta chain was found in a study of identical twins (dated by TCRdb to the mid-2010s). Background for the entire study: To test whether fetal clonotypes persist, the study used deep sequencing on TCR alpha and beta repertoires from monozygotic twins, unrelated adults of various ages, and cord blood. To rule out contamination, the twin experiments were replicated at different times with different library preparation protocols. Overall study outcomes, separate from this receptor: Zero-insertion analyses could be partly confounded by invariant T cells such as MAIT and iNKT, although diverse VJ usage argued against such confounding for most clonotypes. Abundant cord blood beta clonotypes had fewer insertions, young adult naive repertoires showed a similar but weaker trend, and memory repertoires showed no such trend. Because the same donors could not be followed over many years, the conclusions relied on cross-sectional statistical analysis. Out-of-frame TCR alpha sequences shared between twins showed an excess of low generation-probability sequences compared with coincidental sharing between unrelated individuals. Out-of-frame TCR alpha sharing in monozygotic twins was systematically underestimated by recombination models, whereas sharing between unrelated individuals was in agreement with the recombination models. The excess sharing between twins in beta out-of-frame sequences was weaker because fewer shared sequences reduced the signal-to-noise ratio.

CDR1 and CDR2 were assigned from the germline V gene as SGHAT and FQNNGV. Spanning cysteine to phenylalanine, the CDR3 consists of 12 amino acids. Only the CDR3 part of the read is kept: 36 bases, read in frame from the first base. V is cut by 5 bases and J by 5 bases, and the space between the germline ends is 9 bases. Only healthy Caucasian donors were included. Three unrelated non-twin adults were also sequenced: a male aged 18 to 30, a male aged 50 to 60 and a female aged 50 to 60. Miltenyi CD45RO+ enrichment and human naive T-cell isolation kits were used to isolate memory (CD45RO+) and naive T cells from PBMC. The library came from 5' RACE. Instrument used: Illumina HiSeq 2000. A universal primer binding site was introduced by template switching, and a unique molecular identifier was present in the final cDNA, enabling accurate counting of TCR cDNA molecules. Specific primers in the conserved constant-segment region were used to synthesize first-strand cDNA for the TCR alpha and beta chains. To control for contamination, every cDNA library was double barcoded, receiving both a SMART-Mk sample barcode and Illumina barcodes. Two successive PCR steps introduced TruSeq adapter sequences along with Illumina sample barcodes. Sequencing of the TCR alpha and beta cDNA libraries was done on the Illumina HiSeq platform using custom primers. The original pipeline was this. MiGEC was used to process raw reads and extract unique molecular identifiers, and MiXCR was used to find CDR3 positions. Recombination models were inferred per individual with the repgenHMM and IGoR tools using an EM algorithm. Shared clonotypes were analyzed with the tcR package in R, and sharing was normalized by the product of cloneset sizes. Out-of-frame nonproductive sequences were analyzed to study raw recombination free of thymic and clonal selection effects. TCRdb reprocessed the public reads (quality trimming at Q25 with fastp, clone calling with MiXCR) and kept in-frame beta chains. Identical CDR3 proteins give one entry, which carries the most common genes and DNA. None of the V and J calls come from the authors' own analysis; TCRdb made them. The table for this sample lists about 690,000 distinct CDR3 sequences; approximately 6% of them were counted only once. The ten largest clones add up to 1.5% to 2% of the sample.

Remarks on this clonotype: Its specific antigen is unknown. There are no base qualities to consult, and no much larger clone falls within one base.

The sequence came from a man aged 18 to 30 in good health. The specimen was naive T cells sorted from blood. The meaning of the sample's cell subset or site label: cells isolated with a human naive T-cell isolation kit. This chain is built from TRBV11-2 and TRBJ2-5; no D gene can be assigned with confidence. The nucleotides are TGTGCCAGCAGCCATTTGGATGAGACCCAGTACTTC. Its protein is CASSHLDETQYF.